This T cell receptor (beta chain) was recovered during a study of blood T cell repertoires in COVID-19. At the level of the study: Sites in the United States, Italy and Spain provided acute and convalescent COVID-19 samples. The cDNA or gDNA used as material had been derived from T cells, B-cell-depleted T cells, or PBMCs.

Trimming removed 0 bases from V and 8 bases from J, with 10 bases in between. Looked up from germline, CDR1 is LGHNA and CDR2 is YSLEER. CDR3 size: 13 residues. In the authors' methods: How many nucleated cells were present was estimated from reference gene primer amplification. Measured with immunoSEQ multiplex PCR; TCRdb has only the in-frame clones, and not every one. Clone size and the V and J calls come from that table; the DNA yielded D and trimming. Found here are roughly 170,000 clones, 74% of them singletons; the top ten hold around 3%. This sequence joins TRBV4-3 and TRBJ1-2; a possible D gene is TRBD1 (6 bases). This clonotype was obtained from a woman over 75 with acute or convalescent COVID-19. Specimen: peripheral blood. CDR3 nucleotide sequence: TGCGCCAGCAGCCAAGATGGGGGCAGCGGCTACACCTTC. It encodes CASSQDGGSGYTF.